This T cell receptor beta chain was sequenced for a study of human T cells and chemical hapten exposure. MiXCR, applied by TCRdb to the RACE reads, yields one record per CDR3 protein. The sample carries roughly 250,000 distinct CDR3 sequences, 7% to 10% recorded once. The time point was: pre-sensitization, week 0. Specified treatment: therapeutic diphenylcyclopropenone sensitization with weekly scalp DPC. V shed 6 bases and J 3 bases; nucleotides not matched to a gene: 14. The CDR3 totals 19 residues. Germline values: CDR1 MNHNS, CDR2 SASEGT. The sequences come from whole blood, collected in connection with sensitization to the hapten diphenylcyclopropenone (DPC). The V call is TRBV6-1, the J call TRBJ2-3; TRBD2 aligns across 14 bases. This TCR was recovered from a woman aged 40 to 55 with alopecia areata. Some clones in this sample may be carry-over from other donors' samples. The CDR3 DNA reads TGTGCCAGCAGGGGACTAGCGGGAGTAGGTAGTGTTCGGACAGATACGCAGTATTTT. Encoded protein: CASRGLAGVGSVRTDTQYF.